Included here is one TCR beta chain sequence, with context. The antigen remains unidentified. This specimen belongs to a study of shared clonotypes between healthy human individuals. Study conclusions and caveats: Only blood was sampled, and tissue TCR repertoires likely differ from blood ones. Relative to their counterparts shared across all four donors, non-shared clonotypes exhibited diminished generation probabilities.

J was trimmed by 4 bases and V by 6 bases; bases with no gene match: 11. Germline CDR1 ENHRY, CDR2 SYGVKD. The CDR3 contains 16 residues. TCRdb's copy holds only in-frame clones and misses some; the assay was immunoSEQ multiplex PCR. The repertoire holds around 700,000 clones, around 72% seen once, with approximately 1.8% in the top ten. This sequence was found in a woman in her thirties in good health. V and J are TRBV10-3 and TRBJ2-5; 10 positions agree with TRBD2. Sequencing was done on a sample of memory CD4+ T cells sorted from blood. The subset: CD45RA-negative fraction. CDR3 region: CAISRSSGSSVETQYF. CDR3 in DNA: TGTGCCATCAGCCGATCTAGCGGGAGTTCGGTAGAGACCCAGTACTTC.